This T cell receptor beta chain originates from a study of sequential checkpoint blockade in melanoma. On the study more broadly: After both sequences, patients received maintenance nivolumab. Under 25 patients had tumor biopsies before treatment and at week 13. TCRbeta immunosequencing was performed on DNA from roughly 91 pretreatment melanoma tumor samples. Findings of the study overall: In arm A, pretreatment tumor clonality was associated with response.

The treatment: randomized to nivolumab then ipilimumab (arm A) or the reverse (arm B). V dropped 4 bases and J dropped 1 base, with 17 bases sitting between them. The CDR3 consists of 17 residues. Germline lookup yields CDR1 MNHGY and CDR2 SAAAGT. Profiling relied on immunoSEQ multiplex PCR, and the TCRdb table lists in-frame clones only, not all of them. The table shows some 13,000 clones, with approximately 22% occurring only once. Comment on this clone: Antigen specificity is unknown.

The chain has TRBV6-8 and TRBJ1-5; unclear D gene. The source material was tumor tissue (inferred from file names), sampled from a patient given nivolumab and ipilimumab in sequence. This receptor was obtained from a human donor with melanoma. The CDR3 DNA reads TGTGCCAGCAGTTTAAAGGGCGGGGTCCTAAGCAATCAGCCCCAGCATTTT. It codes for CASSLKGGVLSNQPQHF.